A single sample gave rise to the 21 T cell receptor beta chains below, sequenced in a study of T cell responses to AZD1222 COVID-19 vaccine. The data were produced by immunoSEQ multiplex PCR, yet TCRdb's version contains in-frame clones alone and is incomplete. Of about 120,000 clones listed, about 90% are singletons. The material sequenced was peripheral blood, taken on day 0 of AZD1222 vaccination. These TCRs come from an adult in good health.

The chain couples TRBV28 to TRBJ1-4, with 7 nucleotides matching TRBD1. Losses at the gene ends were 7 bases for V and 10 bases for J; bases not matched to a gene: 18. CDR1 MDHEN and CDR2 SYDVKM come from the germline V gene. There are 16 residues in the CDR3. The chain's CDR3 is CASNANRGSLGAKLFF. Written as DNA, the CDR3 is TGTGCCAGCAACGCGAACAGGGGCTCGCTGGGGGCAAAACTGTTTTTT. The entire variable domain, with the rest obtained from reference TRBV28 and TRBJ1-4, is as follows: DVKVTQSSRYLVKRTGEKVFLECVQDMDHENMFWYRQDPGLGLRLIYFSYDVKMKEKGDIPEGYSVSREKKERFSLILESASTNQTSMYLCASNANRGSLGAKLFFGSGTQLSVL.

V gene TRBV28 combines with J gene TRBJ2-1; D gene unclear. Germline V gene lookup returns CDR1 MDHEN and CDR2 SYDVKM. V was shortened by 2 bases and J by 2 bases, with 1 base between the two germline ends. The CDR3 extends over 12 amino acids. The CDR3 loop is CASSLPYNEQFF. CDR3 DNA sequence: TGTGCCAGCAGTTTACCCTACAATGAGCAGTTCTTC.

This clone was recorded once. This chain uses TRBV10-1 with TRBJ1-3; TRBD1 matches at 8 bases. In germline, CDR1 is WNHNN, CDR2 SYGVQD (reference sequence). The CDR3 loop spans 14 amino acids. The V gene end was trimmed by 7 bases and the J gene end by 4 bases; junction bases not matched to a gene: 6. The CDR3: CASKTGGTGNTIYF. The CDR3 bases are TGCGCCAGCAAAACAGGGGGAACAGGAAACACCATATATTTT.

The CDR3: CASSLMAGGRNEQYF. CDR3 nucleotide sequence: TGTGCCAGCAGTTTAATGGCAGGGGGTCGCAACGAGCAGTACTTC. The chain has TRBV28 and TRBJ2-7; 7 positions agree with TRBD1. Germline V gene lookup returns CDR1 MDHEN and CDR2 SYDVKM. The CDR3 spans 15 residues. Germline trimming cut 2 bases from V and 5 bases from J; bases unmatched to any gene: 9.

This clone is a singleton in its sample. This chain joins TRBV24-1 and TRBJ2-1, with D tentatively TRBD1 (6 bases). Looked up from germline, CDR1 is KGHDR and CDR2 is SFDVKD. This CDR3 region has 15 residues. Trimming cost V 3 bases and J 1 base, with 9 bases left between them. CDR3 bases: TGTGCCACCAGTGATGCCACAGGGTCCTACAATGAGCAGTTCTTC. It specifies CATSDATGSYNEQFF.

Here the CDR3 DNA reads TGTGCCAGCAGGGAGACAGGGAGGGAGAACACTGAAGCTTTCTTT. This codes for CASRETGRENTEAFF. The chain couples TRBV28 to TRBJ1-1; 7 bases are shared with TRBD1. The CDR3 has 15 amino acids. The V segment lost 6 bases and the J segment 1 base; nucleotides outside the gene matches: 8. Germline CDR1 MDHEN, CDR2 SYDVKM.

The gene calls are TRBV3-1 (or the pseudogene TRBV3-2) and TRBJ1-3; the D gene is possibly TRBD1 (6 bases). This CDR3 has 16 amino acids. V was pared by 2 bases and J by 2 bases, with 13 bases between. Looked up from germline, CDR1 is LGHDT and CDR2 is YNNKEL (reference sequence). The CDR3 loop reads CASSQYRQAAGNTIYF. The CDR3 DNA is TGTGCCAGCAGCCAATACCGACAGGCGGCTGGAAACACCATATATTTT.

The V call is TRBV2, the J call TRBJ1-5; 8 nucleotides align to TRBD1. V was clipped by 6 bases and J by 1 base; unmatched bases: 5. Germline values: CDR1 SNHLY, CDR2 FYNNEI. The CDR3 loop spans 15 amino acids. The CDR3 region has the DNA TGTGCCAGCAGCGTCCAGGGGGCGAGCAATCAGCCCCAGCATTTT. It is translated as CASSVQGASNQPQHF. Combining the CDR3 with reference TRBV2 and TRBJ1-5 gives the whole variable domain EPEVTQTPSHQVTQMGQEVILRCVPISNHLYFYWYRQILGQKVEFLVSFYNNEISEKSEIFDDQFSVERPDGSNFTLKIRSTKLEDSAMYFCASSVQGASNQPQHFGDGTRLSIL.

The CDR3 DNA reads as TGTGCCAGCACCAAAAAGGGGGCAGCGAACACCGGGGAGCTGTTTTTT. Translation gives CASTKKGAANTGELFF. The rearrangement uses TRBV27 and TRBJ2-2; the match to TRBD1 covers 7 bases. The CDR3 length is 16 residues. V lost 7 bases, J lost 0 bases, and 8 bases stayed unmatched. Germline CDR1 reads MNHEY; CDR2 reads SMNVEV (reference sequence).

The chain has TRBV6-2 or TRBV6-3 and TRBJ2-1; 15 bases are a match to TRBD2. From germline, CDR1 is MNHEY and CDR2 SVGEGT. Unmatched junction bases numbered 15, after V lost 6 bases and J lost 12 bases. The CDR3 has 17 residues. The CDR3 nucleotides are TGTGCCAGCAGCTTTGTTTTGGGACTAGCGGGGGGAATTTGGCAGTTCTTC. Translated: CASSFVLGLAGGIWQFF.

The V gene is TRBV7-2, the J gene TRBJ1-3; 8 bases fit TRBD1. This CDR3 has 15 amino acids. J was trimmed by 2 bases and V by 2 bases; bases with no gene match: 2. Germline V gene data show CDR1 as SGHTA and CDR2 as FQGNSA. The CDR3 DNA is TGTGCCAGCAGCTTATTACAGGGGGCTGGAAACACCATATATTTT. As protein: CASSLLQGAGNTIYF.

Only a few counts were recorded for this clone. This chain connects TRBV5-1 to TRBJ1-2; D is perhaps TRBD1 (5 bases). V was clipped by 0 bases and J by 3 bases, with 9 bases between them. The germline V gene has CDR1 SGHRS and CDR2 YFSETQ. CDR3 length equals 14 residues. The CDR3, as DNA: TGCGCCAGCAGCTTGGAGGGGTTTGACTATGGCTACACCTTC. Amino acids: CASSLEGFDYGYTF. The full variable domain, its missing parts supplied by reference TRBV5-1 and TRBJ1-2, is KAGVTQTPRYLIKTRGQQVTLSCSPISGHRSVSWYQQTPGQGLQFLFEYFSETQRNKGNFPGRFSGRQFSNSRSEMNVSTLELGDSALYLCASSLEGFDYGYTFGSGTRLTVV.

The CDR3 reads CASSSRTIPYGYTF. In nucleotides, the CDR3 is TGTGCCAGTAGTTCTCGGACCATCCCTTATGGCTACACCTTC. This chain joins TRBV19 and TRBJ1-2; no clear D gene. Germline values: CDR1 LNHDA, CDR2 SQIVND (reference sequence). Trimming took 5 bases from V and 5 from J, leaving 15 bases between them. The CDR3 is 14 amino acids.

The J gene is TRBJ2-7, the V gene TRBV6-5, with 8 bases matching TRBD1. Germline V lookup: CDR1 MNHEY, CDR2 SVGAGI. This CDR3 is 15 amino acids long. Losses at the gene ends were 6 bases for V and 1 base for J; bases not matched to a gene: 8. CDR3 sequence (DNA): TGTGCCAGCAGGAAGGAAAGGACAGGGTCCTACGAGCAGTACTTC. Its protein is CASRKERTGSYEQYF.

The CDR3 sequence is CAWSGAGGLNYGYTF. The CDR3 DNA reads TGTGCCTGGAGTGGGGCAGGGGGCTTAAACTATGGCTACACCTTC. This sequence joins TRBV30 and TRBJ1-2; 8 bases fit TRBD1. The CDR3 is 15 amino acids. V dropped 1 base and J dropped 2; count of bases not matched to a gene: 6. Per germline, CDR1 GTSNPN and CDR2 SVGIG (reference sequence).

The gene calls are TRBV9 and TRBJ1-1; maybe TRBD1 (5 bases). The CDR3 consists of 15 residues. The germline CDR1 and CDR2 sequences are SGDLS and YYNGEE. Between the trimmed V and J ends, which lost 3 bases and 3 bases, there was a span of 15 bases. The CDR3 spells CASSAEDIADTEAFF. The CDR3 nucleotides read TGTGCCAGCAGCGCAGAGGACATCGCCGACACTGAAGCTTTCTTT.

The chain joins TRBV20-1 to TRBJ1-2; D remains ambiguous. Germline CDR1 and CDR2: DFQATT and SNEGSKA (reference sequence). This CDR3 contains 13 residues. Trimming cost V 3 bases and J 4 bases, with 12 bases left between them. The CDR3 sequence: CSASLQQGYGYTF. CDR3 sequence (DNA): TGCAGTGCTAGTTTACAGCAAGGCTATGGCTACACCTTC.

This clone was detected once. The rearrangement links TRBV9 to TRBJ2-7, with D possibly called TRBD1 or TRBD2 (5 bases each). The CDR3 is 13 amino acids. Between the trimmed V and J ends, which lost 4 bases and 9 bases, there was a span of 17 bases. Germline CDR1 and CDR2: SGDLS and YYNGEE. The DNA of the CDR3 is TGTGCCAGCAGCCCAATAGGCAGGGACGGGCAGTACTTC. It codes for CASSPIGRDGQYF. Full variable domain (rest looked up from reference TRBV9 and TRBJ2-7): DSGVTQTPKHLITATGQRVTLRCSPRSGDLSVYWYQQSLDQGLQFLIQYYNGEERAKGNILERFSAQQFPDLHSELNLSSLELGDSALYFCASSPIGRDGQYFGPGTRLTVT.

Points on this clone: The sample has other DNA sequences that encode this CDR3 too. The gene calls are TRBV18 and TRBJ2-5; D unclear. Per germline, CDR1 KGHSH and CDR2 LQKENI. The CDR3 is made up of 11 amino acids. Trimming shortened V by 1 base and J by 3 bases, and 0 bases separated the two germline ends. CDR3 in amino acids: CASSPQETQYF. CDR3 nucleotides: TGTGCCAGCTCACCACAAGAGACCCAGTACTTC.

This clone showed up just a few times. The chain links TRBV9 to TRBJ1-5, with TRBD1 as a possible D gene (6 bases). With 0 bases removed from V and 4 bases from J, the gap between germline ends came to 11 bases. The CDR3 spans 15 residues. CDR1 SGDLS and CDR2 YYNGEE come from the germline V gene. CDR3 DNA: TGTGCCAGCAGCGTAGGGGTCAGGGGTAATCAGCCCCAGCATTTT. Amino acids: CASSVGVRGNQPQHF.

CDR3 region: CASSGTGLVGEQYF. CDR3 DNA sequence: TGTGCCAGCAGTGGGACAGGGTTGGTAGGCGAGCAGTACTTC. This chain connects TRBV2 to TRBJ2-7; 8 bases map to TRBD1. The length of the CDR3 is 14 residues. With V trimmed by 4 bases and J by 6 bases, 8 bases remained unmatched. Germline CDR1 SNHLY, CDR2 FYNNEI.